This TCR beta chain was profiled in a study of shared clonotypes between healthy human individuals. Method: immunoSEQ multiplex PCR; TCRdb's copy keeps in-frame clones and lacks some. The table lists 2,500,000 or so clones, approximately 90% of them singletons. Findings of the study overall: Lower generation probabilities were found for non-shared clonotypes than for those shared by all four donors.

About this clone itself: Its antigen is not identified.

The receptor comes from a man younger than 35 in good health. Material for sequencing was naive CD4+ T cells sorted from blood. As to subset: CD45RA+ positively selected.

The CDR3 nucleotides are TGTGCCAGCAGCTTACAAGCGGGGTACAATCAGCCCCAGCATTTT. Its protein is CASSLQAGYNQPQHF. The gene calls are TRBV7-2 and TRBJ1-5, with D unclear. The V gene's germline CDR1 is SGHTA and CDR2 FQGNSA. V lost 2 bases and J lost 3, with 11 bases in between. This CDR3 region has 15 residues.